Below, 2 T cell receptor beta chains from the same sample are listed, as sequenced in a study of tumor and adjacent non-tumor tissue in lung cancer. The template was RNA from unsorted bulk tissue. The normal lung tissue was taken more than 3 cm from the tumor edge. A modified ARM-PCR protocol with three rounds of nested PCR amplified TCRbeta. TCRdb processed the multiplex PCR reads anew with MiXCR; each CDR3 protein has one entry. The sample lists about 110,000 distinct CDR3 sequences; under 65% were seen once. The sample consisted of distant non-tumor lung tissue. All receptors come from a man in his 60s with non-small cell lung cancer.

At least ten counts were recorded for this clonotype. The chain recombines TRBV6-2 or TRBV6-3 with TRBJ1-2; D might be TRBD1 (5 bases). CDR1 and CDR2 from the germline V gene are MNHEY and SVGEGT. The CDR3 covers 15 residues. V shed 6 bases and J shed 4 bases, with 18 bases lying between them. CDR3 bases: TGTGCCAGCAGCCTCCGGGACCCCGGGACCTATGGCTACACCTTC. This sequence encodes CASSLRDPGTYGYTF.

Details on this clonotype: Since no conserved phenylalanine or tryptophan closes the CDR3, a read error is the likely cause. The J gene is TRBJ1-6, the V gene TRBV28, with D perhaps matching TRBD1 (5 bases). This CDR3 comprises 15 residues. Per the germline V gene, CDR1 is MDHEN and CDR2 is SYDVKM. V was clipped by 1 base and J by 5 bases, with 9 bases between them. CDR3 sequence: CASSLFGQNNSPLHH. DNA for the CDR3: TGTGCCAGCAGTTTATTCGGACAAAATAATTCACCCCTCCACCAT.